This record covers a single T cell receptor beta chain. This sample's time point: patch test 3, about 24 weeks after DPC sensitization. Regarding treatment: therapeutic diphenylcyclopropenone sensitization with weekly scalp DPC. The data are from a study of human T cells and chemical hapten exposure. Trimming pared 0 bases from V and 6 bases from J, leaving 6 bases between. This CDR3 is built from 14 residues. The germline CDR1 and CDR2 sequences are ENHRY and SYGVKD. TCRdb itself ran the RACE reads through MiXCR, one entry per CDR3 protein. Of 50,000 to 80,000 distinct CDR3 sequences detected, more than 9.5% appear once; the ten largest clones hold approximately 2.2%.

The clonotype originates from a woman younger than 45 with alopecia areata. Some clones in this sample may be carry-over from other donors' samples. The material was whole blood, obtained in connection with sensitization to the hapten diphenylcyclopropenone (DPC). The genes are TRBV10-3 and TRBJ1-6; D remains ambiguous. This chain's CDR3 is CAISESQANSPLHF. As DNA, the CDR3 is TGTGCCATCAGTGAGTCGCAGGCTAATTCACCCCTCCACTTT.